These 10 T cell receptor beta chains came from one sample sequenced in a study of blood T cell repertoires in COVID-19. Libraries were prepared by immunoSEQ multiplex PCR; TCRdb keeps only in-frame clonotypes and omits some of them. This sample has 25,000 or so clones, with 90% found just once. The sample consisted of peripheral blood. The receptors come from a man between 65 and 85 years old with acute or convalescent COVID-19.

The chain employs TRBV18 and TRBJ1-1; possible D gene TRBD1, 5 bases. Germline V gene data show CDR1 as KGHSH and CDR2 as LQKENI. Trimming left V 8 bases short and J 5 bases short, with 15 bases between. The CDR3 is 13 residues long. The CDR3 region is CASSWGGETEAFF. The CDR3 bases are TGTGCCAGCAGTTGGGGGGGTGAGACTGAAGCTTTCTTT.

The chain is built from TRBV28 and TRBJ1-5; 8 positions match TRBD1. Germline V gene sequence: CDR1 MDHEN, CDR2 SYDVKM. The CDR3 sequence is 13 residues long. The J segment lost 8 bases and the V segment lost 6 bases, leaving 6 bases of the junction unmatched. CDR3 bases: TGTGCCAGCAGATGGACAGGGCGGGAGCCCCAGCATTTT. This translates into CASRWTGREPQHF.

The V and J genes are TRBV7-8 and TRBJ1-3; the D is unclear. The CDR3 length is 14 residues. Germline V gene lookup returns CDR1 SGHVS and CDR2 FQNEAQ. Trimming stripped 2 bases from V and 0 bases from J, with 5 bases between. The CDR3 region is CASSLRVSGNTIYF. For the CDR3, the DNA is TGTGCCAGCAGCTTACGGGTCTCTGGAAACACCATATATTTT.

This clone was seen only once. CDR3 sequence (DNA): TGTGCCAGCAGTGGGTCGGCAGGGGGCCCTACTGAAGCTTTCTTT. Its protein product is CASSGSAGGPTEAFF. The chain couples TRBV27 to TRBJ1-1; TRBD1 agrees at 8 bases. Losses at the gene ends were 5 bases for V and 5 bases for J; bases not matched to a gene: 10. The germline CDR1 and CDR2 sequences are MNHEY and SMNVEV (reference sequence). The CDR3 runs to 15 residues.

The genes are TRBV6-5 and TRBJ1-2, with 11 positions matching TRBD1. The CDR3 is 15 amino acids. Germline CDR1 reads MNHEY; CDR2 reads SVGAGI. J gave up 8 bases and V 4 bases, and 9 bases lay outside the gene matches. CDR3 sequence (DNA): TGTGCCAGCAGTTCCATGCGGACAGGGGGCGCGGGCTACACCTTC. Translation: CASSSMRTGGAGYTF.

Concerning this clone itself: A read error may produce the germline difference seen at one junction end. The chain links TRBV7-7 to TRBJ2-7; 10 nucleotides line up with TRBD1. The CDR3 sequence is 14 residues long. Germline values: CDR1 SSHAT, CDR2 FNYEAQ (reference sequence). The CDR3 region is CASSSRQGAGEQYF. In DNA, the CDR3 is TGTGCTAGCAGCTCAAGACAGGGGGCCGGCGAGCAGTACTTC.

The rearrangement links TRBV5-4 to TRBJ1-2; D gene ambiguous. V was cut by 1 base and J by 8 bases, with 12 bases left in between. CDR3 length: 13 residues. Germline CDR1 and CDR2: SGHNT and YYREEE (reference sequence). The CDR3, as DNA: TGTGCCAGCAGCTTGTCGGGTGATGCGGGCTACACCTTC. It is translated as CASSLSGDAGYTF.

The rearrangement joins TRBV7-2 to TRBJ1-4; perhaps TRBD1 as D (5 bases). V lost 5 bases and J 3 bases, leaving 19 bases between the germline ends. Germline assignment: CDR1 SGHTA and CDR2 FQGNSA. The CDR3 is 17 residues long. CDR3 DNA: TGTGCCAGCAGCCAAATGTCGGGTGCGGGACCTAATGAAAAACTGTTTTTT. Protein: CASSQMSGAGPNEKLFF.

Written as DNA, the CDR3 is TGTGCCAGCAGCAGGGACATTAGCTCCTACGAGCAGTACTTC. It specifies CASSRDISSYEQYF. The chain employs TRBV3-1 (or the pseudogene TRBV3-2) and TRBJ2-7; a possible D gene is TRBD1 (6 bases). Trimming removed 5 bases at V and 0 bases at J, with 11 bases between. Germline V CDR1 and CDR2: LGHDT, YNNKEL (reference sequence). The CDR3 has 14 amino acids.

This sequence joins TRBV18 and TRBJ2-4; the D gene is possibly TRBD1 (6 bases). CDR1 and CDR2 (germline): KGHSH, LQKENI. The CDR3 is made up of 14 amino acids. Trimming pared 2 bases from V and 8 bases from J, leaving 13 bases between. DNA for the CDR3: TGTGCCAGCTCACCATGGCAGGGGCAGGACATTCAGTACTTC. Its translation: CASSPWQGQDIQYF. Complete variable domain (other parts from reference TRBV18 and TRBJ2-4): NAGVMQNPRHLVRRRGQEARLRCSPMKGHSHVYWYRQLPEEGLKFMVYLQKENIIDESGMPKERFSAEFPKEGPSILRIQQVVRGDSAAYFCASSPWQGQDIQYFGAGTRLSVL.